This TCR beta chain was sequenced in a study of cytomegalovirus exposure and HLA in healthy donors. For the study at large: The Caucasian-associated ancestry cluster contained 65% to 85% of the roughly 370 genotyped donors.

Germline V gene data show CDR1 as SQVTM and CDR2 as ANQGSEA. Losses at the gene ends were 6 bases for V and 5 bases for J; bases not matched to a gene: 8. The CDR3 runs 15 residues. The PCR made use of 60 Vbeta and 13 Jbeta primers. Clones were read by immunoSEQ multiplex PCR, and TCRdb kept only the in-frame ones, dropping some. The repertoire includes 100,000 or so clones, 76% of them detected once, and 4% sits in the top ten. Sequenced material: PBMCs. The receptor's source is a woman in her fifties or sixties in good health and CMV-seropositive. This sequence joins TRBV29-1 and TRBJ2-1, with 12 bases fitting TRBD2. The CDR3 nucleotides read TGCAGCGTCCGACTAGCGGGAGTTCCTAACAATGAGCAGTTCTTC. Amino acid sequence: CSVRLAGVPNNEQFF.